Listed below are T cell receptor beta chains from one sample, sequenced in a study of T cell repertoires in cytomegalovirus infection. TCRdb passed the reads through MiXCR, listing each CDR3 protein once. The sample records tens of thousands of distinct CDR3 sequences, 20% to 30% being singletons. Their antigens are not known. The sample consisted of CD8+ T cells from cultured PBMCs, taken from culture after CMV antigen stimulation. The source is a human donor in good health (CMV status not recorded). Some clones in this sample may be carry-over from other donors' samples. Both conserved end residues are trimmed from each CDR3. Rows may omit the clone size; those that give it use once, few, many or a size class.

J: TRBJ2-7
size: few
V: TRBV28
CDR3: ASSRKYEQY

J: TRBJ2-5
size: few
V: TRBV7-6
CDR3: ASSRTGGTQY

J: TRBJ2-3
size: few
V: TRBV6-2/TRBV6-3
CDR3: ASSYGAGSDTQY

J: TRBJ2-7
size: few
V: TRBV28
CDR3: ASSFSGTGTGKQY

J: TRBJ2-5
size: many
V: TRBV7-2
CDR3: ASSLGGGPGETQY

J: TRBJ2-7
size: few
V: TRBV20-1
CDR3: SARGPELAVDEQY

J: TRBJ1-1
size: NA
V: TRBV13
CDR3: ASREDRGGTEAF

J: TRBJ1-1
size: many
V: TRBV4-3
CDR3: ASSHPGTPGGTEAF

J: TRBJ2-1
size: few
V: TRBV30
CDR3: AWISHNEQF

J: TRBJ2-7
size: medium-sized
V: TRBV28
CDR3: ASTPPRGQQY

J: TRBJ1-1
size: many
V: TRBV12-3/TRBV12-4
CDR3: ASSFPRAENTEAF